This TCR beta chain was observed in a study of T cell changes during pregnancy in multiple sclerosis (dated by TCRdb to between 2018 and 2021). Background on the whole study: In women with multiple sclerosis, the researchers looked at how the T cell repertoire shifted as pregnancy progressed.

As regards this clone: No antigen is known for it. Base quality data are lacking; no much larger clone is found one base away.

Library preparation used the immunoSEQ multiplex PCR assay. Sourced from immuneACCESS, this table was stored by TCRdb with only in-frame sequences that have V and J called. A share of the clones is absent; for the studies checked, an unresolved V gene accounts for under half, and the remainder has no known explanation. The sample table holds under 40,000 clones, of which 85% to 95% were seen once. The ten top clones hold about 0.4% of the sample. The sequencing used CD4+ T cells from peripheral blood mononuclear cells, collected in the third trimester of pregnancy. The clonotype originates from a female donor in good health, enrolled as a control in a pregnancy study.

The DNA sequence is TGTGCCAGCAGTGGACGACAGGGGGAAGCGCAGTACTTC. Its protein reads: CASSGRQGEAQYF. Rearrangement joined TRBV25-1 to TRBJ2-7, and 9 junction bases match TRBD1. CDR1 and CDR2, per the germline V gene, are MGHDK and SYGVNS. The CDR3 measures 13 amino acids from cysteine to phenylalanine. Of the read, only the CDR3 DNA is kept; its 39 bases are in frame from base 1. Trimming accounts for 4 bases at V and 9 bases at J, while the number of junction bases matched to no gene is 7.